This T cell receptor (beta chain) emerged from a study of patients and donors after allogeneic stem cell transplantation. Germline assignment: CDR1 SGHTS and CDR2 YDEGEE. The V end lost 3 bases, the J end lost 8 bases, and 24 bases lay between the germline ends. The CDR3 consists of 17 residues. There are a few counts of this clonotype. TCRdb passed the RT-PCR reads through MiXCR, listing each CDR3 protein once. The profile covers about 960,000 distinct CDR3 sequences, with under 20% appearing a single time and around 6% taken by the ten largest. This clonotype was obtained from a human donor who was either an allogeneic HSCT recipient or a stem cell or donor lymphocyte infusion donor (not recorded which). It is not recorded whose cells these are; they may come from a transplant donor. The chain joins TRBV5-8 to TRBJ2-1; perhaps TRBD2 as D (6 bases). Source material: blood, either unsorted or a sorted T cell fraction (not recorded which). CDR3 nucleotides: TGTGCCAGCAGCTCCCTAAGTTTCGGGGGTGGAGGGCATGAGCAGTTCTTC. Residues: CASSSLSFGGGGHEQFF.